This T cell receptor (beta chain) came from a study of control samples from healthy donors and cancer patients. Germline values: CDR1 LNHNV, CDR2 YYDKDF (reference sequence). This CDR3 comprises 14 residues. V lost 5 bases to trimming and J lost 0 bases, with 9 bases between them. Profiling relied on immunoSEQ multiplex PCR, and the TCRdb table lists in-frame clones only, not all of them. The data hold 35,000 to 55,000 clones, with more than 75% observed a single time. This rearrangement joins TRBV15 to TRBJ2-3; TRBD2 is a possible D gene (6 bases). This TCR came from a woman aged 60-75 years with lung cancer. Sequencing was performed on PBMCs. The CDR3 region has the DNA TGTGCCACCAGCCGGGACTCCAGCACAGATACGCAGTATTTT. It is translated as CATSRDSSTDTQYF.